These 26 T cell receptor beta chains originate from one sample sequenced in a study of read filtering for tumor transcriptome and immune sequencing (dated by TCRdb to the early 2020s). The run used an Illumina HiSeq 4000. TCR libraries were built from approximately 0.4 ug RNA with the Immunoverse kit, using molecular barcoded adaptors covering alpha/delta and beta/gamma chains. TCRdb applied fastp at Q25 and MiXCR to the public reads, then kept only in-frame beta chains. All rows with the same CDR3 protein become a single entry with the most common DNA and genes. This sample comprises about 90,000 distinct CDR3 sequences, 9% to 15% of them detected only once. 15% of the sample comes from the top ten. Input material: a population of CD138-negative cells sorted from bone marrow. The cell subset or site label for this specimen denotes: bone marrow mononuclear cells depleted of CD138+ plasma/myeloma cells by negative magnetic selection. The receptors here all came from a donor aged 40 or older with multiple myeloma.

Ten or more counts support this clonotype. The chain has TRBV12-3 or TRBV12-4 and TRBJ2-1; D is possibly TRBD2 (6 bases). Trimming stripped 3 bases from V and 3 bases from J, with 15 bases between. The CDR3 spans 16 residues. CDR3 loop: CASSFSWTTIYNEQFF. In DNA, the CDR3 is TGTGCCAGCAGTTTCAGTTGGACTACTATCTACAATGAGCAGTTCTTC.

This clonotype was recorded at least ten times. V and J are TRBV14 and TRBJ2-7, with D possibly matching TRBD2 (6 bases). CDR1 is SGHDN, CDR2 FVKESK, per germline. V was shortened by 0 bases and J by 6 bases, with 9 bases between the two germline ends. The length of the CDR3 is 13 residues. DNA of the CDR3: TGTGCCAGCAGCCAAGATCGGAGGGGCGAGCAGTACTTC. Its translation is CASSQDRRGEQYF.

Ten or more counts support this clonotype. The chain joins TRBV11-2 to TRBJ1-4; TRBD1 agrees at 11 bases. Per germline, CDR1 SGHAT and CDR2 FQNNGV. The trim removed 5 bases at V and 4 bases at J, leaving 12 bases unmatched. The CDR3 totals 18 residues. The CDR3 DNA follows: TGTGCCAGCAGCCCATGGACAGGGGGCGCATCGAATAATGAAAAACTGTTTTTT. Translating gives CASSPWTGGASNNEKLFF.

Only a few counts were recorded for this clonotype. It may be a read error: a sequence one base away is much more abundant. This chain connects TRBV7-8 to TRBJ1-1; 7 bases align to TRBD1. Trimming at V came to 3 bases and at J to 3 bases, leaving 13 bases not matched to a gene. This CDR3 contains 17 residues. Germline CDR1 SGHVS, CDR2 FQNEAQ. The CDR3 nucleotides are TGTGCCAGCAGCTTCCCCGTACAGGGGATCATGGACACTGAAGCTTTCTTT. Translated: CASSFPVQGIMDTEAFF.

This clonotype turned up a few times. The CDR3 nucleotides read TGCGCCAGCAGCCAAGCCCCAGGGAATCAGCCCCAGCATTTT. Protein sequence: CASSQAPGNQPQHF. This chain connects TRBV4-1 to TRBJ1-5; weak D call: TRBD1 (5 bases). Trimming left V 1 base short and J 4 bases short, with 8 bases between. CDR3 length: 14 residues. Per the germline V gene, CDR1 is MGHRA and CDR2 is YSYEKL.

In its sample, this clonotype was seen many times. This rearrangement joins TRBV5-1 to TRBJ1-1, with D maybe TRBD1 (5 bases). The V end was cut by 5 bases, the J end by 10 bases, with 24 bases between. The CDR3 sequence is 15 residues long. CDR1 is SGHRS, CDR2 YFSETQ, per germline. In DNA form, the CDR3 reads TGCGCCAGCAGTCCAATCACCCAGGGAAGGTATGGAGCTTTCTTT. The encoded protein is CASSPITQGRYGAFF.

This clonotype was picked up many times. This chain links TRBV29-1 with TRBJ2-1; no clear D. V dropped 4 bases and J dropped 5 bases, with 15 bases sitting between them. The germline V gene encodes CDR1 SQVTM and CDR2 ANQGSEA. The CDR3 loop spans 14 amino acids. CDR3 nucleotide sequence: TGCAGCGTTGCCCTTGACTGGACCAACAATGAGCAGTTCTTC. Encoded protein: CSVALDWTNNEQFF.

This clonotype appeared a single time. This chain links TRBV11-3 with TRBJ2-4; D gene ambiguous. CDR3 length: 17 residues. V was clipped by 2 bases and J by 3 bases, with 17 bases between them. CDR1 is SGHNT, CDR2 YENEEA, per germline. The CDR3 sequence: CASSLRFTSSGKNIQYF. The CDR3 coding sequence is TGTGCCAGCAGCTTACGTTTCACATCATCGGGCAAAAACATTCAGTACTTC.

The CDR3 DNA reads TGCAGTGCTAGAGATAGCGAGCGGGAGGCATTCTCCTACAATGAGCAGTTCTTC. Encoded protein: CSARDSEREAFSYNEQFF. The chain employs TRBV20-1 and TRBJ2-1, with 9 bases identical to TRBD2. The germline CDR1 and CDR2 sequences are DFQATT and SNEGSKA (reference sequence). The CDR3 sequence is 18 residues long. The J segment lost 0 bases and the V segment lost 0 bases, leaving 9 bases of the junction unmatched.

This clonotype was counted at least ten times. The chain carries TRBV7-9 and TRBJ2-6, with 7 bases fitting TRBD1. CDR1 is SEHNR, CDR2 FQNEAQ, per germline (reference sequence). J gave up 1 base and V 4 bases, and 1 base lay outside the gene matches. This CDR3 comprises 15 residues. The CDR3 nucleotides are TGTGCCAGCAGCTCGACAGGGTCTGGGGCCAACGTCCTGACTTTC. It yields the protein CASSSTGSGANVLTF.

This clonotype was recorded a few times. This chain joins TRBV30 and TRBJ1-3; D perhaps matches TRBD1 (6 bases). CDR1 GTSNPN and CDR2 SVGIG come from the germline V gene (reference sequence). This CDR3 region has 13 residues. The CDR3 here is CASTGDSGNTIYF. The CDR3 nucleotides read TGTGCATCGACAGGTGACTCTGGAAACACCATATATTTT.

Many counts were recorded for this clonotype. The chain couples TRBV29-1 to TRBJ1-1, with 10 bases aligning to TRBD1. This CDR3 spans 14 amino acids. Germline V lookup: CDR1 SQVTM, CDR2 ANQGSEA. V trimming: 5 bases; J trimming: 1 base; junction bases outside the gene matches: 4. The CDR3, as DNA: TGCAGCGTTCAGAGGACAGGGGGGAACACTGAAGCTTTCTTT. Amino acids: CSVQRTGGNTEAFF.

This clonotype was recorded many times. The CDR3 loop reads CASSFQENTEAFF. In DNA form, the CDR3 reads TGTGCCAGCAGCTTCCAGGAGAACACTGAAGCTTTCTTT. The V call is TRBV7-9, the J call TRBJ1-1; D gene unclear. Germline V gene lookup returns CDR1 SEHNR and CDR2 FQNEAQ (reference sequence). The CDR3 is made up of 13 amino acids. The ends were cut back, 3 bases at V and 1 base at J, with 6 bases in the middle.

This clonotype was seen only a few times. The rearrangement links TRBV12-3 or TRBV12-4 to TRBJ2-7; TRBD2 matches 15 bases. The CDR3 sequence is 13 residues long. The J segment lost 7 bases and the V segment lost 6 bases, leaving 1 base of the junction unmatched. The CDR3 coding sequence is TGTGCCAGCAGGGGACTAGCGGGGGGAGAGCAGTACTTC. Protein sequence: CASRGLAGGEQYF.

V gene TRBV5-1 combines with J gene TRBJ2-3; weak D call: TRBD1 (5 bases). V dropped 1 base and J dropped 6 bases, with 12 bases sitting between them. Germline V CDR1 and CDR2: SGHRS, YFSETQ. This CDR3 comprises 14 residues. CDR3: CASSLPGREDTQYF. The CDR3 DNA follows: TGCGCCAGCAGCTTGCCAGGGCGCGAGGATACGCAGTATTTT.

This clonotype has ten or more counts. The genes are TRBV5-1 and TRBJ2-1; TRBD2 agrees at 9 bases. Trimming removed 2 bases from V and 7 bases from J; junction bases left unmatched: 7. Germline lookup yields CDR1 SGHRS and CDR2 YFSETQ. This CDR3 is 15 amino acids long. The CDR3, as DNA: TGCGCCAGCAGCTTTGGCGGGAGGGCCTTTAATGAGCAGTTCTTC. Its translation: CASSFGGRAFNEQFF.

Notes on this clonotype: Because the CDR3 is missing its conserved closing phenylalanine or tryptophan, this is likely a read error. V and J are TRBV3-1 and TRBJ2-7; 12 positions agree with TRBD2. CDR1 and CDR2 (germline): LGHDT, YNNKEL (reference sequence). Unmatched junction bases numbered 9, after V lost 7 bases and J lost 2 bases. CDR3 length: 16 amino acids. CDR3 in DNA: TGTGCCAGCACCTCGGGACTAGCGGGTTATCCCTACGAGCAGTACTTA. Translating it yields CASTSGLAGYPYEQYL.

At least ten counts were recorded for this clonotype. The gene calls are TRBV7-6 and TRBJ2-2, with D possibly matching TRBD1 (6 bases). This CDR3 is built from 15 residues. Trimming left V 0 bases short and J 7 bases short, with 12 bases between. Per the germline V gene, CDR1 is SGHVS and CDR2 is FNYEAQ. The DNA for the CDR3 is TGTGCCAGCAGCTTAGCACAGGGAACGTTCGGGGAGCTGTTTTTT. Amino acids: CASSLAQGTFGELFF.

To note about this clonotype: This could be a read error, since a much larger clone is one nucleotide away. This chain uses TRBV6-2 or TRBV6-3 with TRBJ2-5, with 11 bases that match TRBD2. Germline V gives CDR1 MNHEY, CDR2 SVGEGT. V gave up 0 bases and J gave up 9 bases; unmatched junction bases: 6. The CDR3 totals 15 residues. CDR3 region: CASSYSLAGVEAQYF. The CDR3 coding sequence is TGTGCCAGCAGTTACTCACTAGCGGGAGTTGAGGCCCAGTACTTC.

In its sample, this clonotype was seen many times. The chain joins TRBV7-2 to TRBJ1-1; no definite D call. Germline loops: CDR1 SGHTA, CDR2 FQGNSA. The V end lost 3 bases, the J end lost 1 base, and 6 bases lay between the germline ends. The CDR3 is 13 residues long. The CDR3 DNA is TGTGCCAGCAGCTTGCAGAGGAACACTGAAGCTTTCTTT. This sequence encodes CASSLQRNTEAFF.

This clonotype was counted many times. This chain joins TRBV28 and TRBJ1-4; 7 nucleotides line up with TRBD1. CDR3 size: 14 residues. Germline loops: CDR1 MDHEN, CDR2 SYDVKM. J lost 8 bases, V lost 6 bases, and 9 bases had no gene match. In DNA form, the CDR3 reads TGTGCCAGCAGGTCTACAGGGGAAGGAGAAAAACTGTTTTTT. This codes for CASRSTGEGEKLFF.

This clonotype was detected many times. V gene TRBV7-9 combines with J gene TRBJ1-2; the D gene is possibly TRBD1 (6 bases). Germline V gene lookup returns CDR1 SEHNR and CDR2 FQNEAQ (reference sequence). V was cut by 1 base and J by 1 base, with 10 bases left in between. This CDR3 region has 15 residues. CDR3 amino acids: CASSLEAGVNYGYTF. CDR3 bases: TGTGCCAGCAGCTTAGAGGCAGGGGTTAACTATGGCTACACCTTC.

This clonotype was recorded many times. V gene TRBV9 combines with J gene TRBJ2-3, with unresolved D. Germline V lookup: CDR1 SGDLS, CDR2 YYNGEE. Trimming left V 0 bases short and J 2 bases short, with 10 bases between. This CDR3 has 15 residues. Here the CDR3 DNA reads TGTGCCAGCAGCGTAGGTGGTAGCTCCACAGATACGCAGTATTTT. As protein: CASSVGGSSTDTQYF.

The CDR3 reads CASSVGVGGETQYF. DNA for the CDR3: TGTGCCAGCAGCGTAGGAGTGGGAGGAGAGACCCAGTACTTC. The chain employs TRBV9 and TRBJ2-5, with TRBD2 as a possible D gene (6 bases). The germline gives CDR1 SGDLS, CDR2 YYNGEE. The germline V and J ends were trimmed by 0 bases and 4 bases, with 10 bases remaining between them. The CDR3 loop spans 14 amino acids.

This clonotype was detected many times. The junction and the germline gene differ at one end; a read error may be behind it. The chain has TRBV7-9 and TRBJ2-3, with D possibly matching TRBD2 (5 bases). The germline V gene has CDR1 SEHNR and CDR2 FQNEAQ (reference sequence). The CDR3 totals 14 residues. The CDR3 DNA sequence: TGTGCCAGCCCCGACCCGCCTAGCACAGACACGCAGTATTTT. The encoded protein is CASPDPPSTDTQYF.

Ten or more counts support this clonotype. Possible read error: a much larger clone is one base away. The V and J genes are TRBV20-1 and TRBJ2-1; 12 bases align to TRBD2. Germline V lookup: CDR1 DFQATT, CDR2 SNEGSKA (reference sequence). The CDR3 contains 16 residues. Trimming cost V 4 bases and J 5 bases; bases outside gene matches: 9. The CDR3 nucleotides are TGCAGTGCTAAAGGCCTGACTAGCGGGAGCAACAATGAGCAGTTCTTC. It translates to CSAKGLTSGSNNEQFF.